This T cell receptor (beta chain) is from a study of OX40 agonist ivuxolimab in advanced cancers. Study summary: Patients with hepatocellular carcinoma, melanoma, renal cell or head and neck cancer made up the dose-escalation patients. At 65% to 90% male, the cohort had a mean age of 60 years, ranging from about 23 to 79. Study-wide results and limits: In general, CD8+ T cells held more expanded clones than CD4+ did, on average. Some nonresponders also had low normalized T-cell clonal expansion.

Trimming shortened V by 6 bases and J by 2 bases, and 13 bases separated the two germline ends. CDR3 length equals 15 residues. Germline V gene data show CDR1 as MDHEN and CDR2 as SYDVKM. Clones were read by immunoSEQ multiplex PCR, and TCRdb kept only the in-frame ones, dropping some. Of about 45,000 clones in the sample, 65% to 85% were seen once. Note on this clone: Its matching antigen is unknown.

The receptor's source is an adult with an advanced solid tumor such as melanoma, head and neck, liver or kidney cancer. This specimen consisted of CD4+ or CD8+ T cells sorted from blood, obtained in a trial of the OX40 agonist ivuxolimab. The chain couples TRBV28 to TRBJ1-4, with D possibly matching TRBD1 (6 bases). CDR3 region: CASRLPTGTNEKLFF. The CDR3 nucleotides read TGTGCCAGCAGACTACCAACAGGGACTAATGAAAAACTGTTTTTT. Using reference TRBV28 and TRBJ1-4 for the parts outside the CDR3, the full variable domain is DVKVTQSSRYLVKRTGEKVFLECVQDMDHENMFWYRQDPGLGLRLIYFSYDVKMKEKGDIPEGYSVSREKKERFSLILESASTNQTSMYLCASRLPTGTNEKLFFGSGTQLSVL.